These 5 T cell receptor beta chains originate from one sample sequenced in a study of T cell repertoires in cytomegalovirus infection. TCRdb redid the calling of the reads with MiXCR, one entry per CDR3 protein. The table includes 800,000 to 950,000 distinct CDR3 sequences, around a third detected once. Their antigens are not known. Sequences were derived from cultured CD8+ T cells from PBMCs, sampled from culture after CMV antigen stimulation. These receptors all stem from a human donor in good health (CMV status not recorded). Some clones in this sample may be carry-over from other donors' samples.

The V call is TRBV6-6, the J call TRBJ2-3; TRBD1 might be the D (6 bases). Germline loops: CDR1 MNHNY, CDR2 SVGAGI (reference sequence). The CDR3 runs 14 residues. Trimming stripped 2 bases from V and 2 bases from J, with 8 bases between. DNA of the CDR3: TGTGCCAGCAGTTACCTGGGGGCCACAGATACGCAGTATTTT. It yields the protein CASSYLGATDTQYF.

The DNA of the CDR3 is TGTGCCAGCAGTTACTCGAATGATGAGCAGTTCTTC. It codes for CASSYSNDEQFF. The V gene is TRBV6-6, the J gene TRBJ2-1; D gene ambiguous. The CDR3 is 12 residues long. V was shortened by 0 bases and J by 8 bases, with 5 bases between the two germline ends. Germline V gives CDR1 MNHNY, CDR2 SVGAGI (reference sequence).

The rearrangement links TRBV5-1 to TRBJ2-5, with 9 bases lining up with TRBD2. J gave up 0 bases and V 7 bases, and 7 bases lay outside the gene matches. Germline V gives CDR1 SGHRS, CDR2 YFSETQ. This CDR3 is 15 amino acids long. The CDR3 here is CASSGLAMYQETQYF. The CDR3 bases are TGCGCCAGCTCCGGACTAGCGATGTACCAAGAGACCCAGTACTTC.

This clonotype was seen a handful of times. This chain joins TRBV5-6 and TRBJ2-3, with no clear D. The CDR3 loop spans 14 amino acids. V shed 4 bases and J shed 2 bases, with 11 bases lying between them. The germline V gene encodes CDR1 SGHDT and CDR2 YYEEEE. CDR3: CASSVVGITDTQYF. In nucleotides, the CDR3 is TGTGCCAGCAGCGTTGTGGGGATCACAGATACGCAGTATTTT. Combining the CDR3 with reference TRBV5-6 and TRBJ2-3 gives the whole variable domain DAGVTQSPTHLIKTRGQQVTLRCSPKSGHDTVSWYQQALGQGPQFIFQYYEEEERQRGNFPDRFSGHQFPNYSSELNVNALLLGDSALYLCASSVVGITDTQYFGPGTRLTVL.

The chain joins TRBV27 to TRBJ2-2, with 7 bases identical to TRBD1. The CDR3 is made up of 16 amino acids. J lost 4 bases, V lost 6 bases, and 11 bases had no gene match. Germline lookup yields CDR1 MNHEY and CDR2 SMNVEV (reference sequence). CDR3 DNA sequence: TGTGCCAGCAGACTCCAAGGAACAGGGGCCACCGGGGAGCTGTTTTTT. Protein: CASRLQGTGATGELFF.